A selection of T cell receptor beta chains follows, all from one sample in a study of T cells in localized non-small cell lung cancer. Libraries were prepared by immunoSEQ multiplex PCR; TCRdb keeps only in-frame clonotypes and omits some of them. The sample includes tens of thousands of clones, less than 95% of them seen just once. The starting material was peripheral blood, obtained before any cancer treatment. The source of these receptors is a woman aged 35 to 69 with stage I lung adenocarcinoma. CDR3s include the opening cysteine and the closing phenylalanine or tryptophan. D genes are given only for firm matches. Size tells how often a clone was seen (once, few, many) or the class of an expanded clone, and some rows leave it out.

v_gene	d_gene	abundance	j_gene	CDR3aa	CDR3nt
TRBV7-2	.	.	TRBJ1-4	CASSLSGTNEKLFF	TGTGCCAGCAGCTTGTCAGGGACTAATGAAAAACTGTTTTTT
TRBV5-1	.	.	TRBJ1-3	CASSLYDTGTAGNTIYF	TGCGCCAGCAGCTTGTATGATACAGGGACGGCTGGAAACACCATATATTTT
TRBV9	.	.	TRBJ2-6	CASSPPVAGANVLTF	TGTGCCAGCAGCCCCCCTGTTGCTGGGGCCAACGTCCTGACTTTC
TRBV15	.	.	TRBJ2-5	CATSRDKQGLSETQYF	TGTGCCACCAGCAGAGATAAACAGGGTTTATCAGAGACCCAGTACTTC
TRBV2	.	.	TRBJ1-1	CASTDVGEAFF	TGTGCCAGCACGGACGTTGGTGAAGCTTTCTTT
TRBV30	.	.	TRBJ1-5	CAWSVEGGNQPQHF	TGTGCCTGGAGTGTAGAGGGGGGCAATCAGCCCCAGCATTTT
TRBV5-1	.	.	TRBJ2-1	CASSLGSSYNEQFF	TGCGCCAGCAGCTTGGGGAGCTCCTACAATGAGCAGTTCTTC
TRBV25-1	.	.	TRBJ1-1	CASLKQGTEAFF	TGTGCCAGCCTTAAGCAAGGAACTGAAGCTTTCTTT
TRBV19	TRBD2	.	TRBJ2-1	CASSPRGLADNEQFF	TGTGCCAGTAGTCCCCGGGGACTAGCAGACAATGAGCAGTTCTTC
TRBV2	.	.	TRBJ1-1	CASSVWENTEAFF	TGTGCCAGCAGTGTTTGGGAGAACACTGAAGCTTTCTTT
TRBV18	.	.	TRBJ1-6	CASSSDRKNSPLHF	TGTGCCAGCTCCTCGGACAGAAAAAATTCACCCCTCCACTTT
TRBV30	TRBD1	once	TRBJ1-5	CAWSEGAAYSNQPQHF	TGTGCCTGGAGTGAGGGGGCAGCGTATAGCAATCAGCCCCAGCATTTT
TRBV10-3	TRBD1	once	TRBJ1-1	CAISPQGALGTEAFF	TGTGCCATCAGTCCACAGGGGGCCTTGGGCACTGAAGCTTTCTTT
TRBV19	.	.	TRBJ1-4	CASSRQGGTNEKLFF	TGTGCCAGTAGCCGTCAGGGAGGAACTAATGAAAAACTGTTTTTT
TRBV11-3	.	.	TRBJ2-2	CASSLRTNTGELFF	TGTGCCAGCAGCTTACGGACGAACACCGGGGAGCTGTTTTTT
TRBV9	.	.	TRBJ2-7	CASSVGGGVSGYEQYF	TGTGCCAGCAGCGTAGGGGGTGGGGTTAGCGGCTACGAGCAGTACTTC
TRBV7-8	.	.	TRBJ1-1	CASSLFGILQGNTEAFF	TGTGCCAGCAGCTTATTTGGGATTCTACAGGGGAACACTGAAGCTTTCTTT
TRBV27	.	.	TRBJ1-2	CASSPGGTLDGYTF	TGTGCCAGCAGCCCCGGGGGGACCTTAGATGGCTACACCTTC
TRBV7-2	TRBD1	.	TRBJ1-1	CASSLGGTGGSTEAFF	TGTGCCAGCAGCTTAGGCGGGACAGGGGGGTCCACTGAAGCTTTCTTT
TRBV7-9	.	.	TRBJ1-4	CASSLWRQTNEKLFF	TGTGCCAGCAGCTTATGGCGGCAGACAAATGAAAAACTGTTTTTT
TRBV6-5	TRBD1	.	TRBJ1-4	CASSYLKGAVKEKLFF	TGTGCCAGCAGTTATTTGAAGGGGGCGGTAAAGGAAAAACTGTTTTTT
TRBV10-3	.	.	TRBJ2-5	CAISRTQRQETQYF	TGTGCCATCAGCCGGACACAACGACAAGAGACCCAGTACTTC
TRBV27	.	.	TRBJ2-7	CASSTRYSYEQYF	TGTGCCAGCAGTACCAGGTACTCCTACGAGCAGTACTTC
TRBV7-9	TRBD1	.	TRBJ1-3	CASSLEDRGSGNTIYF	TGTGCCAGCAGCTTAGAGGACAGGGGCTCTGGAAACACCATATATTTT